The 11 T cell receptor beta chains below all came from one sample that was sequenced in a study of T cell responses to AZD1222 COVID-19 vaccine (dated by TCRdb to about 2021). The time point tag for this specimen amounts to: about 28 days (+/-7) after the second vaccine dose. Library preparation used the immunoSEQ multiplex PCR assay. The table was pulled from immuneACCESS by TCRdb, which kept in-frame rearrangements only. Such tables lose some clones; where checked, under half of the loss comes from unresolved V genes, and the rest has no known cause. In this sample the table shows under 85,000 clones, 75% to 95% of which occur a single time. The ten largest clones capture 2.5% to 4% of the sample. The sequenced sample was peripheral blood, obtained 28 days after the second AZD1222 dose. These receptors all stem from an adult who received the AZD1222 COVID-19 vaccine.

The chain has TRBV25-1 and TRBJ2-3; 7 bases agree with TRBD1. V lost 7 bases and J lost 2; bases outside the gene matches: 9. This CDR3 has 15 residues. CDR1 MGHDK and CDR2 SYGVNS come from the germline V gene. The CDR3 nucleotides are TGTGCCAGCAATCGAGGGGGCAAGAACACAGATACGCAGTATTTT. Its protein is CASNRGGKNTDTQYF.

The J gene is TRBJ1-2, the V gene TRBV5-1; 9 bases match TRBD1. Trimming cost V 1 base and J 6 bases; bases outside gene matches: 4. This CDR3 comprises 14 residues. The germline V gene encodes CDR1 SGHRS and CDR2 YFSETQ. CDR3 protein: CASSLTGGVDGYTF. The CDR3 bases are TGCGCCAGCAGCTTGACAGGGGGCGTAGATGGCTACACCTTC. The whole variable domain, remainder taken from reference TRBV5-1 and TRBJ1-2, is KAGVTQTPRYLIKTRGQQVTLSCSPISGHRSVSWYQQTPGQGLQFLFEYFSETQRNKGNFPGRFSGRQFSNSRSEMNVSTLELGDSALYLCASSLTGGVDGYTFGSGTRLTVV.

The CDR3 sequence: CASSQGTGAGNTIYF. The CDR3 DNA follows: TGCGCCAGCAGCCAGGGTACAGGGGCTGGAAACACCATATATTTT. The chain employs TRBV5-1 and TRBJ1-3; 7 bases fit TRBD1. Trimming took 4 bases from V and 2 from J; bases not matched to a gene: 6. Germline loops: CDR1 SGHRS, CDR2 YFSETQ. This CDR3 has 15 residues.

This chain connects TRBV11-3 to TRBJ2-5; no firm D call. V was cut by 8 bases and J by 5 bases, with 9 bases left in between. CDR3 length: 11 residues. CDR1 SGHNT and CDR2 YENEEA come from the germline V gene. CDR3 in DNA: TGTGCCAGCGGAGAGAGTGAGACCCAGTACTTC. The encoded protein is CASGESETQYF.

V usage is TRBV5-6 and J usage is TRBJ2-5, with 8 bases aligning to TRBD2. After removal of 5 bases from V and 1 base from J, the junction contained 4 bases not matched to a gene. CDR3 length: 14 amino acids. CDR1 and CDR2 from the germline V gene are SGHDT and YYEEEE. Here the CDR3 DNA reads TGTGCCAGCAGGCAACTAGCGGTCCAAGAGACCCAGTACTTC. It encodes CASRQLAVQETQYF.

This clone was detected a few times. This chain joins TRBV3-1 (or the pseudogene TRBV3-2) and TRBJ1-2; D unclear. The germline gives CDR1 LGHDT, CDR2 YNNKEL (reference sequence). Trimming cost V 0 bases and J 7 bases, with 6 bases left between them. CDR3 length equals 12 residues. The CDR3 DNA follows: TGTGCCAGCAGCCAAGATTACGGTGGCTACACCTTC. Translating gives CASSQDYGGYTF.

This clone has more than one count but fewer than ten. The chain couples TRBV5-4 to TRBJ1-2; TRBD1 is a possible D gene (6 bases). Germline values: CDR1 SGHNT, CDR2 YYREEE (reference sequence). Trimming took off 4 bases at V and 6 bases at J, with 19 bases between the two ends. CDR3 length equals 15 residues. The CDR3 loop reads CASSPSSAQGHGYTF. CDR3 in DNA: TGTGCCAGCAGCCCGAGTAGTGCACAGGGACATGGCTACACCTTC. Complete variable domain (other parts from reference TRBV5-4 and TRBJ1-2): ETGVTQSPTHLIKTRGQQVTLRCSSQSGHNTVSWYQQALGQGPQFIFQYYREEENGRGNFPPRFSGLQFPNYSSELNVNALELDDSALYLCASSPSSAQGHGYTFGSGTRLTVV.

This clone has a single count. The V call is TRBV7-8, the J call TRBJ1-5; no clear D gene. Trimming shortened V by 2 bases and J by 5 bases, and 7 bases separated the two germline ends. Per germline, CDR1 SGHVS and CDR2 FQNEAQ. The CDR3 is made up of 13 amino acids. CDR3 coding DNA: TGTGCCAGCAGCTTAAACAGTCATCAGCCCCAGCATTTT. It translates to CASSLNSHQPQHF.

CDR3 DNA sequence: TGTGCCAGCAGCTCCGGGACTAGGGTCCGCGAGCAGTACTTC. It translates to CASSSGTRVREQYF. The chain combines TRBV5-6 with TRBJ2-7; 8 bases fit TRBD2. Germline V gene lookup returns CDR1 SGHDT and CDR2 YYEEEE. The junction had 8 bases not matched to a gene; V was cut back by 3 bases and J by 6 bases. The CDR3 extends over 14 amino acids.

The V call is TRBV10-3, the J call TRBJ2-2; D is uncertain. Germline V gene data show CDR1 as ENHRY and CDR2 as SYGVKD. This CDR3 comprises 15 residues. V lost 3 bases, J lost 7 bases, and 15 bases lay in between. CDR3 residues: CAISDQSLLSGELFF. In DNA form, the CDR3 reads TGTGCCATCAGTGACCAATCACTCCTGAGCGGGGAGCTGTTTTTT.

DNA of the CDR3: TGTGCCAGCAGGACTCCCACTGGAAACACCATATATTTT. It encodes CASRTPTGNTIYF. The gene calls are TRBV27 and TRBJ1-3; D gene uncertain. Per the germline V gene, CDR1 is MNHEY and CDR2 is SMNVEV (reference sequence). CDR3 length: 13 residues. The germline V and J ends were trimmed by 6 bases and 2 bases, with 8 bases remaining between them.